Presented here are 22 T cell receptor beta chains from one specimen sequenced in a study of monozygotic twins with inflammatory bowel disease. TCRdb re-analyzed the 5' RACE reads; it lists each CDR3 protein once, without DNA. The sample has 300,000 to 350,000 distinct CDR3 sequences; the top ten hold approximately 2%. The specimen was blood. The origin of the receptors is a human donor with ulcerative colitis or Crohn's disease, or a healthy co-twin of an affected twin (not recorded which).

The V call is TRBV20-1, the J call TRBJ2-4; TCRdb returns TRBD1, unconfirmable since there is no DNA. The germline V gene encodes CDR1 DFQATT and CDR2 SNEGSKA (reference sequence). The CDR3 length is 12 residues. CDR3 residues: CSGEGLQNIQYF.

The V gene is TRBV24-1, the J gene TRBJ2-2; as DNA is missing, the TRBD1 call by TCRdb cannot be tested. Germline loops: CDR1 KGHDR, CDR2 SFDVKD. This CDR3 contains 16 residues. The CDR3 loop reads CATSDPGKVLAGELFF.

The chain combines TRBV19 with TRBJ2-1; the TCRdb call, TRBD2, lacks DNA for checking. The germline CDR1 and CDR2 sequences are LNHDA and SQIVND (reference sequence). The CDR3 has 15 amino acids. This chain's CDR3 is CASSPEGPYREEQFF.

This CDR3 reads CASRPTLETGGRSRETQYF. The rearrangement links TRBV28 to TRBJ2-5; TCRdb's D call of TRBD1 is untestable without DNA. The CDR3 is 19 amino acids. The germline CDR1 and CDR2 sequences are MDHEN and SYDVKM.

The chain combines TRBV20-1 with TRBJ2-7; TCRdb selects TRBD2, and the lack of DNA leaves this call unchecked. This CDR3 has 16 amino acids. In germline, CDR1 is DFQATT, CDR2 SNEGSKA (reference sequence). The CDR3 reads CSARDAAGVSSYEQYF.

The CDR3 loop is CASSLGFTQGGYTF. The J gene is TRBJ1-2, the V gene TRBV5-1. Per the germline V gene, CDR1 is SGHRS and CDR2 is YFSETQ. This CDR3 spans 14 amino acids.

This chain joins TRBV12-3 or TRBV12-4 and TRBJ2-2; the D call of TRBD2 rests on TCRdb alone, since no DNA is present to check it. The CDR3 length is 14 residues. The CDR3 spells CASSTSGRPGELFF.

V and J are TRBV6-5 and TRBJ1-1; TCRdb gives TRBD1 as the D gene, but with no DNA this cannot be confirmed. This CDR3 contains 15 residues. CDR1 is MNHEY and CDR2 is SVGAGI in the germline V gene. The CDR3 sequence is CASSYDGGRGTEAFF.

V gene TRBV7-2 combines with J gene TRBJ2-7; TCRdb picks TRBD1, but there is no DNA to check that call. Germline CDR1 SGHTA, CDR2 FQGNSA. The CDR3 is 16 amino acids. CDR3: CASSLVGRVKDYEQYF.

The rearrangement links TRBV27 to TRBJ2-3; as DNA is missing, the TRBD1 call by TCRdb cannot be tested. There are 14 residues in the CDR3. Germline V gene data show CDR1 as MNHEY and CDR2 as SMNVEV (reference sequence). Here the CDR3 reads CASSSEGAGDTQYF.

The CDR3 loop reads CASTLGQWWNTEAFF. J is TRBJ1-1 and V is TRBV12-3 or TRBV12-4; absent DNA, TCRdb's TRBD1 call cannot be checked. The CDR3 contains 15 residues.

This rearrangement joins TRBV29-1 to TRBJ2-7. CDR1 and CDR2 (germline): SQVTM, ANQGSEA. CDR3 size: 12 residues. The CDR3 sequence is CSVETLDYEQYF.

The gene calls are TRBV20-1 and TRBJ2-7; TCRdb indicates TRBD2, and absent DNA this call remains unverified. The CDR3 consists of 15 residues. Germline V gene data show CDR1 as DFQATT and CDR2 as SNEGSKA (reference sequence). CDR3 in amino acids: CSASKGTSGAYEQYF.

The rearrangement links TRBV28 to TRBJ1-2; the TCRdb D gene call, TRBD1, has no DNA to confirm it. CDR3 length equals 17 residues. Germline V gene lookup returns CDR1 MDHEN and CDR2 SYDVKM. The CDR3 spells CASSTPGGAYNTYGYTF.

The CDR3 here is CASSLTNTYGYTF. The chain carries TRBV5-6 and TRBJ1-2. This CDR3 has 13 amino acids. The germline V gene has CDR1 SGHDT and CDR2 YYEEEE.

The rearrangement uses TRBV4-3 and TRBJ2-2; without DNA, the TCRdb call of TRBD1 cannot be checked. CDR1 is LGHNA, CDR2 YSLEER, per germline. The CDR3 spans 14 residues. CDR3 residues: CASRGGPNTGELIF.

The chain uses TRBV20-1 and TRBJ2-5. Germline V gene data show CDR1 as DFQATT and CDR2 as SNEGSKA (reference sequence). The CDR3 extends over 15 amino acids. CDR3 sequence reads: CSASRGGVQEETQYF.

The genes are TRBV5-6 and TRBJ2-7; TCRdb indicates TRBD1, and absent DNA this call remains unverified. The CDR3 totals 14 residues. Germline assignment: CDR1 SGHDT and CDR2 YYEEEE. The CDR3: CASSESGVSYEQYF.

The chain joins TRBV2 to TRBJ2-7; there is no DNA to check the TCRdb D call of TRBD2. From germline, CDR1 is SNHLY and CDR2 FYNNEI. CDR3 length equals 14 residues. CDR3 sequence reads: CASRGPFSTYEQYF.

This chain connects TRBV9 to TRBJ2-7. Per the germline V gene, CDR1 is SGDLS and CDR2 is YYNGEE. There are 13 residues in the CDR3. CDR3 region: CASSPFLDYEQYF.

The chain couples TRBV28 to TRBJ2-1; without DNA, the TCRdb call of TRBD2 cannot be checked. The CDR3 has 15 amino acids. Germline values: CDR1 MDHEN, CDR2 SYDVKM. The CDR3 loop is CASSFTDFPNNEQFF.

This rearrangement joins TRBV7-9 to TRBJ2-1; TCRdb indicates TRBD1, and absent DNA this call remains unverified. Germline V gene lookup returns CDR1 SEHNR and CDR2 FQNEAQ (reference sequence). This CDR3 spans 17 amino acids. The CDR3 sequence: CASSSPGGGAGNYEQFF.